The 32 T cell receptor beta chains presented below share a single source sample, sequenced in a study of neurological immune-mediated disorders. TCRdb re-derived calls from the 5' RACE reads in MiXCR, one entry per CDR3 protein. The sample lists roughly 36,000 distinct CDR3 sequences, 11% to 15% seen once, with approximately 30% in the top ten. Material for sequencing was PBMCs. These TCRs come from a woman aged 45-60 years with HTLV-1-associated myelopathy (HAM/TSP).

This clonotype was picked up many times. The CDR3 spells CASSYDREGTEAFF. The CDR3 region has the DNA TGTGCCAGCAGTTACGACAGGGAGGGCACTGAAGCTTTCTTT. The rearrangement joins TRBV6-2 or TRBV6-3 to TRBJ1-1, with TRBD1 matching 7 bases. CDR1 and CDR2 (germline): MNHEY, SVGEGT. CDR3 length: 14 amino acids. With V trimmed by 2 bases and J by 4 bases, 4 bases remained unmatched.

There are many counts of this clonotype. The gene calls are TRBV20-1 and TRBJ2-3; D possibly corresponds to TRBD2 (5 bases). V was shortened by 6 bases and J by 4 bases, with 11 bases between the two germline ends. This CDR3 has 12 residues. Germline V lookup: CDR1 DFQATT, CDR2 SNEGSKA (reference sequence). Here the CDR3 reads CSAPALADTQYF. The CDR3 nucleotides are TGCAGTGCGCCCGCACTAGCAGATACGCAGTATTTT.

In its sample, this clonotype was seen many times. The J gene is TRBJ2-7, the V gene TRBV7-2, with D uncertain. Per the germline V gene, CDR1 is SGHTA and CDR2 is FQGNSA. The V gene lost 5 bases and the J gene lost 3 bases, with 5 bases spanning the gap. CDR3 length: 11 residues. CDR3: CASSLYYEQYF. CDR3 bases: TGTGCCAGCAGCCTTTACTACGAGCAGTACTTC.

This clonotype came up many times. V and J are TRBV5-1 and TRBJ2-3, with 11 bases lining up with TRBD1. J gave up 3 bases and V 4 bases, and 4 bases lay outside the gene matches. CDR1 and CDR2 from the germline V gene are SGHRS and YFSETQ. The CDR3 runs to 15 residues. Here the CDR3 reads CASSPRDRGTDTQYF. CDR3 in DNA: TGCGCCAGCAGCCCCCGGGACAGGGGGACAGATACGCAGTATTTT.

This clonotype has ten or more counts. CDR3 protein: CSAGDALGDPGELFF. The CDR3 region has the DNA TGCAGTGCCGGGGACGCCCTGGGGGACCCCGGGGAGCTGTTTTTT. The V and J genes are TRBV20-1 and TRBJ2-2; D assignment may be TRBD1 or TRBD2 (5 bases each). Looked up from germline, CDR1 is DFQATT and CDR2 is SNEGSKA (reference sequence). This CDR3 has 15 residues. V lost 6 bases to trimming and J lost 6 bases, with 20 bases between them.

This clonotype was picked up many times. The rearrangement joins TRBV7-9 to TRBJ2-1; D is undetermined. Trimming stripped 7 bases from V and 0 bases from J, with 10 bases between. Germline CDR1 and CDR2: SEHNR and FQNEAQ (reference sequence). This CDR3 has 14 amino acids. Here the CDR3 DNA reads TGTGCCAGCACAGGTCTTAGCTCCTACAATGAGCAGTTCTTC. Residues: CASTGLSSYNEQFF.

This clonotype has at least ten counts. The CDR3 DNA reads as TGTGCCAGCAGTTACTCGTGGGGGGGCCAAGCGGCAGATACGCAGTATTTT. Amino acids: CASSYSWGGQAADTQYF. The rearrangement uses TRBV6-6 and TRBJ2-3; D might be TRBD2 (7 bases). Per the germline V gene, CDR1 is MNHNY and CDR2 is SVGAGI (reference sequence). Trimming pared 0 bases from V and 4 bases from J, leaving 17 bases between. The CDR3 spans 17 residues.

There are many counts of this clonotype. This chain links TRBV6-5 with TRBJ1-4; D remains ambiguous. Trimming took off 0 bases at V and 5 bases at J, with 7 bases between the two ends. This CDR3 has 14 residues. The V gene's germline CDR1 is MNHEY and CDR2 SVGAGI. The CDR3 region is CASSYSRGNEKLFF. CDR3 sequence (DNA): TGTGCCAGCAGTTACTCGCGGGGAAATGAAAAACTGTTTTTT.

This clonotype was seen repeatedly, ten times or more. The chain joins TRBV3-1 to TRBJ1-1; D is uncertain. CDR1 LGHDT and CDR2 YNNKEL come from the germline V gene (reference sequence). The CDR3 covers 15 residues. Between the trimmed V and J ends, which lost 1 base and 3 bases, there was a span of 12 bases. The CDR3 spells CASSQGSRLDTEAFF. The CDR3 coding sequence is TGTGCCAGCAGCCAAGGTAGCAGGTTGGACACTGAAGCTTTCTTT.

This clonotype was detected ten times or more. The gene calls are TRBV20-1 and TRBJ2-1, with 8 bases lining up with TRBD2. The CDR3 runs 15 residues. V dropped 0 bases and J dropped 6; count of bases not matched to a gene: 7. CDR1 is DFQATT and CDR2 is SNEGSKA in the germline V gene (reference sequence). CDR3 nucleotides: TGCAGTGCTAGAGATAAGGGACTAGGGATCAATGAGCAGTTCTTC. Translation gives CSARDKGLGINEQFF.

This clonotype was observed many times. The chain couples TRBV19 to TRBJ2-1, with D hard to call. Trimming stripped 2 bases from V and 4 bases from J, with 12 bases between. The CDR3 is made up of 15 amino acids. CDR1 and CDR2 from the germline V gene are LNHDA and SQIVND (reference sequence). The CDR3, as DNA: TGTGCCAGTAGTATAAGTAGGCAAGGGTACAATGAGCAGTTCTTC. Translated, it gives CASSISRQGYNEQFF. The whole variable domain, filled in from reference TRBV19 and TRBJ2-1, reads DGGITQSPKYLFRKEGQNVTLSCEQNLNHDAMYWYRQDPGQGLRLIYYSQIVNDFQKGDIAEGYSVSREKKESFPLTVTSAQKNPTAFYLCASSISRQGYNEQFFGPGTRLTVL.

This clonotype has a count of ten or more. The CDR3 coding sequence is TGTGCCAGCAGCGTAAAACAGGGGAGTGAGCAGTTCTTC. This codes for CASSVKQGSEQFF. This sequence joins TRBV11-2 and TRBJ2-1; 7 nucleotides match TRBD1. Germline-derived CDR1 and CDR2 are SGHAT and FQNNGV. CDR3 length: 13 amino acids. J lost 9 bases, V lost 5 bases, and 7 bases had no gene match. The variable domain in full, completed from reference TRBV11-2 and TRBJ2-1, reads EAGVAQSPRYKIIEKRQSVAFWCNPISGHATLYWYQQILGQGPKLLIQFQNNGVVDDSQLPKDRFSAERLKGVDSTLKIQPAKLEDSAVYLCASSVKQGSEQFFGPGTRLTVL.

With regard to this clonotype: Germline is not matched at one junction end, which may reflect a read error. The chain uses TRBV7-9 and TRBJ2-3; D call uncertain. The germline gives CDR1 SEHNR, CDR2 FQNEAQ (reference sequence). CDR3 length: 14 amino acids. CDR3 sequence (DNA): TGTACCAGCAGCTTACCGCTCCCCACAGATAAGCAGTATTTT. Its translation: CTSSLPLPTDKQYF.

This clonotype was seen repeatedly, ten times or more. The CDR3 bases are TGCGCCAGCAGCTTGAGGACTAGAGCTAACACAGATACGCAGTATTTT. Protein: CASSLRTRANTDTQYF. The J gene is TRBJ2-3, the V gene TRBV5-1, with 7 bases lining up with TRBD2. This CDR3 has 16 amino acids. Trimming took 1 base from V and 2 from J; bases not matched to a gene: 7. Germline CDR1 SGHRS, CDR2 YFSETQ.

This clonotype occurred many times. The chain recombines TRBV7-6 with TRBJ2-7; D tentatively reads TRBD1 or TRBD2 (5 bases each). Trimming removed 1 base from V and 2 bases from J, with 12 bases in between. CDR3 length equals 15 residues. CDR1 and CDR2 (germline): SGHVS, FNYEAQ. The CDR3 sequence: CASSLGAGDPYEQYF. In nucleotides, the CDR3 is TGTGCCAGCAGCTTAGGGGCCGGGGACCCCTACGAGCAGTACTTC.

This clonotype has at least ten counts. The CDR3 sequence is CASRRGQGQEKLFF. The CDR3 region has the DNA TGTGCCAGCAGGAGAGGACAGGGTCAAGAAAAACTGTTTTTT. V usage is TRBV7-9 and J usage is TRBJ1-4; TRBD1 agrees at 8 bases. Germline values: CDR1 SEHNR, CDR2 FQNEAQ (reference sequence). The CDR3 covers 14 residues. With 6 bases clipped from V and 8 bases from J, the junction kept 8 bases outside the gene matches.

This clonotype came up many times. A junction end diverges from the germline sequence, so it may reflect a read error. The genes are TRBV18 and TRBJ2-1; TRBD2 aligns across 8 bases. The CDR3 runs 13 residues. Looked up from germline, CDR1 is KGHSH and CDR2 is LQKENI. The CDR3 nucleotides are TGTGCCAGCTCACCTCCCGGGACTAGTGACGGGATCTTC. Amino acid sequence: CASSPPGTSDGIF.

This clonotype was detected many times. The V gene is TRBV20-1, the J gene TRBJ1-6; weak D call: TRBD1 (6 bases). The CDR3 spans 13 residues. V lost 7 bases and J 4 bases, leaving 11 bases between the germline ends. Germline V CDR1 and CDR2: DFQATT, SNEGSKA (reference sequence). This CDR3 reads CSVGAGYNSPLHF. The CDR3 nucleotides read TGCAGTGTGGGGGCAGGGTATAATTCACCCCTCCACTTT.

The table lists this clonotype with many counts. The chain links TRBV12-3 or TRBV12-4 to TRBJ2-3, with 8 bases matching TRBD2. V was clipped by 6 bases and J by 2 bases; unmatched bases: 10. The CDR3 is made up of 16 amino acids. DNA of the CDR3: TGTGCCAGCAGCCGCCCCAGCGGGGGAATCACAGATACGCAGTATTTT. It yields the protein CASSRPSGGITDTQYF.

This clonotype came up many times. The chain joins TRBV5-6 to TRBJ2-7, with 7 positions matching TRBD1. Germline V gene sequence: CDR1 SGHDT, CDR2 YYEEEE. J gave up 4 bases and V 3 bases, and 4 bases lay outside the gene matches. This CDR3 comprises 13 residues. The CDR3 loop is CASSSRRGYEQYV. In DNA form, the CDR3 reads TGTGCCAGCAGCTCGCGCAGGGGGTACGAGCAGTACGTC.

This clonotype has a count of ten or more. The V gene is TRBV5-6, the J gene TRBJ1-6; a weak D match, TRBD1 (6 bases). CDR3 size: 14 residues. Germline CDR1 SGHDT, CDR2 YYEEEE. V was trimmed by 5 bases and J by 7 bases, leaving 13 bases between them. The CDR3 DNA is TGTGCCAGCAGACGGAGACAGGCGAATTCACCCCTCCACTTT. This sequence encodes CASRRRQANSPLHF.

This clonotype was seen repeatedly, ten times or more. The genes are TRBV20-1 and TRBJ2-3, with 7 bases that match TRBD2. The CDR3 runs 11 residues. Trimming took 6 bases from V and 11 from J; bases not matched to a gene: 8. The germline CDR1 and CDR2 sequences are DFQATT and SNEGSKA (reference sequence). The CDR3 loop reads CSASGGGRQYF. In nucleotides, the CDR3 is TGCAGTGCATCGGGCGGGGGAAGGCAGTATTTT.

This clonotype was observed at least ten times. The V and J genes are TRBV5-1 and TRBJ1-6; 10 nucleotides line up with TRBD1. The CDR3 sequence is 16 residues long. Germline V gene data show CDR1 as SGHRS and CDR2 as YFSETQ. Losses at the gene ends were 3 bases for V and 3 bases for J; bases not matched to a gene: 3. CDR3 in DNA: TGCGCCAGCAGCTCGACAGGGGGCGTCTATAATTCACCCCTCCACTTT. This translates into CASSSTGGVYNSPLHF.

Concerning this clonotype itself: One base away lies a much larger clone, so this may be a sequencing read error. This chain uses TRBV5-5 with TRBJ1-4; D not resolved. Per germline, CDR1 SGHKS and CDR2 YYEKEE (reference sequence). Trimming left V 4 bases short and J 7 bases short, with 17 bases between. This CDR3 contains 15 residues. Here the CDR3 reads CASSPSPGGVEKLFF. The CDR3 region has the DNA TGTGCCAGCAGCCCCTCTCCCGGTGGAGTTGAAAAACTGTTTTTT.

In this sample, this clonotype turned up many times. V and J are TRBV7-9 and TRBJ2-3; unclear D gene. Looked up from germline, CDR1 is SEHNR and CDR2 is FQNEAQ (reference sequence). The CDR3 length is 13 residues. V was shortened by 1 base and J by 7 bases, with 9 bases between the two germline ends. CDR3 protein: CASSLEAANTQYF. The CDR3 DNA follows: TGTGCCAGCAGCTTAGAGGCTGCAAATACGCAGTATTTT.

This clonotype was seen ten or more times. The chain links TRBV3-1 to TRBJ1-3; D ambiguous. The V end lost 2 bases, the J end lost 1 base, and 0 bases lay between the germline ends. The CDR3 is made up of 12 amino acids. Germline V gene lookup returns CDR1 LGHDT and CDR2 YNNKEL (reference sequence). DNA for the CDR3: TGTGCCAGCAGCCAATCTGGAAACACCATATATTTT. It yields the protein CASSQSGNTIYF.

This clonotype appeared many times. The chain joins TRBV12-3 or TRBV12-4 to TRBJ1-1, with 9 bases identical to TRBD1. The CDR3 totals 13 residues. V dropped 6 bases and J dropped 6; count of bases not matched to a gene: 5. The CDR3 region has the DNA TGTGCCAGCAGGCGGACAGGGGACGCTGAAGCTTTCTTT. As protein: CASRRTGDAEAFF.

This clonotype showed up many times. CDR3 nucleotide sequence: TGCAGCGTTGGAGGCACATTCAATCAGCCCCAGCATTTT. It codes for CSVGGTFNQPQHF. The chain carries TRBV29-1 and TRBJ1-5; D is unclear. Germline loops: CDR1 SQVTM, CDR2 ANQGSEA. V gave up 4 bases and J gave up 3 bases, with 10 bases separating them. CDR3 length equals 13 residues.

This clonotype was counted at least ten times. The chain has TRBV7-9 and TRBJ1-1; a possible D gene is TRBD1 (6 bases). Germline V gives CDR1 SEHNR, CDR2 FQNEAQ (reference sequence). Trimming pared 5 bases from V and 3 bases from J, leaving 16 bases between. The CDR3 is made up of 15 amino acids. DNA for the CDR3: TGTGCCAGCAGCCACCCCGAGTCAGGGGACACTGAAGCTTTCTTT. Its translation is CASSHPESGDTEAFF.

This clonotype was counted at least ten times. V gene TRBV12-3 or TRBV12-4 combines with J gene TRBJ1-1, with a weak D call TRBD1 (6 bases). The CDR3 spans 15 residues. Trimming took off 6 bases at V and 1 base at J, with 15 bases between the two ends. In nucleotides, the CDR3 is TGTGCCAGCAGCCTTCGACAGGTCCGGAACACTGAAGCTTTCTTT. Translating gives CASSLRQVRNTEAFF.

In its sample, this clonotype was seen many times. The chain has TRBV20-1 and TRBJ2-7; D is unresolved. The CDR3 sequence is 14 residues long. Trimming stripped 3 bases from V and 3 bases from J, with 15 bases between. CDR1 is DFQATT and CDR2 is SNEGSKA in the germline V gene (reference sequence). The CDR3 DNA follows: TGCAGTGCTAGTTCAAGCAAGGGTTTCTACGAGCAGTACTTC. It encodes CSASSSKGFYEQYF.

There are many counts of this clonotype. The rearrangement uses TRBV18 and TRBJ2-7; 9 bases are shared with TRBD2. The germline gives CDR1 KGHSH, CDR2 LQKENI. This CDR3 region has 13 residues. Trimming cost V 3 bases and J 7 bases; bases outside gene matches: 4. The CDR3 loop is CASSPAGGLEQYV. CDR3 coding DNA: TGTGCCAGCTCACCGGCGGGAGGGTTGGAGCAGTACGTC.